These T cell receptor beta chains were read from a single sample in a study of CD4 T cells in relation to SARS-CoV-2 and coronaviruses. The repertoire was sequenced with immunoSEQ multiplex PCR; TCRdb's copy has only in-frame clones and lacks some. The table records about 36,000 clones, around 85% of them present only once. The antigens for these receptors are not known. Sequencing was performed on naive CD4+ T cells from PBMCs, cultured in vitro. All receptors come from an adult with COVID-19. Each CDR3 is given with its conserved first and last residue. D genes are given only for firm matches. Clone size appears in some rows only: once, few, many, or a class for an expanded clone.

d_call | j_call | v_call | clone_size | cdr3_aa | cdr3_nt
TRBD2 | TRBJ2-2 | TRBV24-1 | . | CATSVSRLAGLANTGELFF | TGTGCCACCAGTGTTAGTAGACTAGCGGGTCTCGCGAACACCGGGGAGCTGTTTTTT
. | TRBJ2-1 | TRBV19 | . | CASTDRGLLSYNEQFF | TGTGCCAGTACCGATAGGGGATTACTCTCCTACAATGAGCAGTTCTTC
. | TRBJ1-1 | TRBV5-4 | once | CASSWTGGTEAFF | TGTGCCAGCAGCTGGACGGGGGGCACTGAAGCTTTCTTT
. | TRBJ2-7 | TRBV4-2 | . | CASSPGGRDYEQYF | TGTGCCAGCAGCCCGGGGGGCAGGGACTACGAGCAGTACTTC
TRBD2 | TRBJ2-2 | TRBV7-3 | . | CASSLTQASGNTGELFF | TGTGCCAGCAGCTTAACTCAGGCTAGCGGTAACACCGGGGAGCTGTTTTTT
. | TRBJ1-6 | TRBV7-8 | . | CASSWQLDSPNSPLHF | TGTGCCAGCAGCTGGCAACTGGACAGCCCTAATTCACCCCTCCACTTT
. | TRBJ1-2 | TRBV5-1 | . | CASSLDLGNYGYTF | TGCGCCAGCAGCTTGGATCTCGGAAACTATGGCTACACCTTC
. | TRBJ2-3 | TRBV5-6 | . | CASSLSADTQYF | TGTGCCAGCAGCTTGAGCGCAGATACGCAGTATTTT
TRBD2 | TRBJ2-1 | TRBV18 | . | CASSPRSGGDEQFF | TGTGCCAGCTCTCCCCGTAGCGGGGGCGACGAGCAGTTCTTC
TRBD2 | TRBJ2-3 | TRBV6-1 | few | CASSEEAGGPDTQYF | TGTGCCAGCAGTGAAGAAGCGGGAGGGCCAGATACGCAGTATTTT
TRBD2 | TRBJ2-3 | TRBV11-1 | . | CASKFEREQYF | TGTGCCAGCAAGTTCGAGCGGGAGCAGTATTTT
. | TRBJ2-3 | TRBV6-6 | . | CASSQPTRTITDTQYF | TGTGCCAGCAGTCAACCGACTAGGACTATCACAGATACGCAGTATTTT
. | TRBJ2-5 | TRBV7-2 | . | CASSLAGGGETQYF | TGTGCCAGCAGCTTAGCCGGGGGAGGTGAGACCCAGTACTTC
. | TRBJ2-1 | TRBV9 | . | CASSVPDLKQFF | TGTGCCAGCAGCGTACCGGACTTAAAGCAGTTCTTC
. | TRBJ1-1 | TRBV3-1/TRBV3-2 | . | CASSEYFAGEAFF | TGTGCCAGCAGCGAATACTTCGCCGGAGAAGCTTTCTTT
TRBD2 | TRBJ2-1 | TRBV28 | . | CASSFPGLAGGPSLFF | TGTGCCAGCAGTTTCCCCGGACTAGCGGGAGGGCCTAGTTTGTTCTTC
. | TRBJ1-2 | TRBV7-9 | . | CASSLVGSGYGYTF | TGTGCCAGCAGCTTAGTGGGGAGTGGCTATGGCTACACCTTC
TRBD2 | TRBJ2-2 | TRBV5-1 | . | CASSWTSGKTGELFF | TGCGCCAGCAGCTGGACTAGCGGCAAGACCGGGGAGCTGTTTTTT
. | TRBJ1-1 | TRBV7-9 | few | CASSLRVGFPQRSEAFF | TGTGCCAGCAGCTTAAGAGTAGGCTTTCCACAGAGATCTGAAGCTTTCTTT
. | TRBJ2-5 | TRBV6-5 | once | CASSYSLGSGETQYF | TGTGCCAGCAGTTACTCGTTAGGGTCCGGAGAGACCCAGTACTTC
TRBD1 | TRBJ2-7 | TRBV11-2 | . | CACPLLGQGLLQEYEQYF | TGTGCCTGTCCCTTATTGGGACAGGGGCTGTTACAAGAGTACGAGCAGTACTTC
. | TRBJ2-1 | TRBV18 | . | CASSLQNEQFF | TGTGCCAGCTCACTCCAGAATGAGCAGTTCTTC
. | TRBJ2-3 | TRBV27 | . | CASKPGQYTDTQYF | TGTGCCAGCAAACCGGGACAATACACAGATACGCAGTATTTT
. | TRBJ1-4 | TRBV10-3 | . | CAISESGGRGEKLFF | TGTGCCATCAGTGAGTCGGGGGGAAGAGGAGAAAAACTGTTTTTT
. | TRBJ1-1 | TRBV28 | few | CASSFREINEAFF | TGTGCCAGCAGTTTCAGAGAGATTAATGAAGCTTTCTTT
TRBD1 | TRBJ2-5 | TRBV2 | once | CASTEEGAGWETQYF | TGTGCCAGCACCGAAGAGGGGGCAGGGTGGGAGACCCAGTACTTC
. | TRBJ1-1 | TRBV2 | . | CASSPQEMNTEAFF | TGTGCCAGCAGTCCACAGGAGATGAACACTGAAGCTTTCTTT
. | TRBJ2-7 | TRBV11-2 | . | CASSLVGTPLTEQYF | TGTGCCAGCAGCTTAGTTGGGACACCACTAACCGAGCAGTACTTC
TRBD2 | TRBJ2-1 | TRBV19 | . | CASSIGTSGSSEQFF | TGTGCCAGTAGCATCGGGACTAGCGGGAGTTCTGAGCAGTTCTTC